This TCR beta chain was found in a study of blood T cell repertoires in COVID-19. The J segment lost 4 bases and the V segment lost 3 bases, leaving 5 bases of the junction unmatched. There are 14 residues in the CDR3. Germline V lookup: CDR1 KGHSH, CDR2 LQKENI. The repertoire was sequenced with immunoSEQ multiplex PCR; TCRdb's copy has only in-frame clones and lacks some. The sample holds more than 200,000 clones, 65% to 85% seen once. Material: PBMCs or T cells enriched from blood (not recorded which). The sequence came from a man younger than 40 with acute COVID-19. The chain recombines TRBV18 with TRBJ2-7, with 8 nucleotides matching TRBD2. CDR3 bases: TGTGCCAGCTCACCTGCGGGGGGAGCTTACGAGCAGTACTTC. Protein: CASSPAGGAYEQYF.